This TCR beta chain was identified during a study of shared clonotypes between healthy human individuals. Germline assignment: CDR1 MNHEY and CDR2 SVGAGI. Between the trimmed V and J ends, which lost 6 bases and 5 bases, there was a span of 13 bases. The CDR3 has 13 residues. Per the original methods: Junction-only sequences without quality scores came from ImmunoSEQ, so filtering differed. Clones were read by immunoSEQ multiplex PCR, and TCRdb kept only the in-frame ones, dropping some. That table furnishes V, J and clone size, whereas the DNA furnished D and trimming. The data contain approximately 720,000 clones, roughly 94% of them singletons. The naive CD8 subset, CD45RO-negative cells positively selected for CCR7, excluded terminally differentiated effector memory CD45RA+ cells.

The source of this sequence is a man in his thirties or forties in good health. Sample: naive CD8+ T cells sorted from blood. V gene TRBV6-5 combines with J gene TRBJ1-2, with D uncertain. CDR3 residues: CASSEGWIYGYTF. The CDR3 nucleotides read TGTGCCAGCAGCGAAGGGTGGATATATGGCTACACCTTC.